The clone carrying this T cell receptor (beta chain) was recorded a few times. Its matching antigen is unknown. This specimen comes from a study of blood T cells in healthy people across ages. Study-wide points: There were more naive CD4+ cells and higher diversity in long-lived donors than in aged donors. What prevented conclusive comparison of naive and antigen-experienced cells was that PBMCs were unsorted.

Each donor gave roughly 9.8 milliliters of peripheral blood. Combining a sample-barcoded 5' primer with a J-beta primer mix, a second PCR ran for 7 to 11 cycles. MiXCR, run by TCRdb on the 5' RACE reads, gives a single entry per CDR3 protein. This table holds 650,000 to 1,000,000 distinct CDR3 sequences, roughly 34% found once. This receptor was identified in a man younger than 35 in good health. The sample consisted of blood.

The CDR3 spells CASSQGGGRTDTQYF. The CDR3 nucleotides are TGTGCCAGCAGCCAAGGCGGGGGCCGGACAGATACGCAGTATTTT. The J gene is TRBJ2-3, the V gene TRBV14; D might be TRBD2 (7 bases). Between the trimmed V and J ends, which lost 1 base and 3 bases, there was a span of 11 bases. Germline V lookup: CDR1 SGHDN, CDR2 FVKESK. The CDR3 totals 15 residues.